This T cell receptor (beta chain) comes out of a study of cytomegalovirus exposure and HLA in healthy donors. Amplification used 60 Vbeta primers and 13 Jbeta primers. Clones were sequenced by immunoSEQ multiplex PCR, and TCRdb holds only the in-frame ones, with some missing. The profile shows some 190,000 clones, less than 90% of them singletons. Worth noting for this clone: Its antigen is undetermined.

CDR1 SGDLS and CDR2 YYNGEE come from the germline V gene. The ends were cut back, 0 bases at V and 6 bases at J, with 14 bases in the middle. The CDR3 covers 15 residues. Findings and caveats of the study: Analyzed later, most CMV-associated TCR beta chains appeared HLA-restricted.

Sample: PBMCs. This chain uses TRBV9 with TRBJ2-3; D ambiguous. The sequence was collected from a girl aged 10 to 17 in good health and CMV-seropositive. CDR3 loop: CASSVAVLRLDTQYF. In DNA, the CDR3 is TGTGCCAGCAGCGTAGCAGTCCTCCGTCTCGATACGCAGTATTTT.